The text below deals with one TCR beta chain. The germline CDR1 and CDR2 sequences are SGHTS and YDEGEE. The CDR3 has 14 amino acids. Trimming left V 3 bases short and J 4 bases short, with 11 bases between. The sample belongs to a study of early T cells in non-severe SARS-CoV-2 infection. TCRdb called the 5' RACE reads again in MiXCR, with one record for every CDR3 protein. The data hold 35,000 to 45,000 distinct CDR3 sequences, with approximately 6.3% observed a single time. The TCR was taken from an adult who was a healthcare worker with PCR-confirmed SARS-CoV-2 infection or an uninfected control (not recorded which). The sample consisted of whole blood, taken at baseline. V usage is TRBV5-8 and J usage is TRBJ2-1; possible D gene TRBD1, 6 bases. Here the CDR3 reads CASSWGQAYNEQFF. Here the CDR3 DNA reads TGTGCCAGCAGCTGGGGACAAGCTTACAATGAGCAGTTCTTC.